This TCR beta chain was recorded in a study of blood T cell repertoires in COVID-19. Looking at the study overall: The United States, Italy and Spain were the sources of the acute and convalescent COVID-19 samples.

Enrollment of patients from Seattle took place during active infection, with longitudinal follow-up. This clone was counted only a few times. In the study's own analysis: Estimation of nucleated cell counts relied on the amplification of reference gene primers. Sequenced by immunoSEQ multiplex PCR; TCRdb stores in-frame clones only, minus some. That table furnishes V, J and clone size, whereas the DNA furnished D and trimming. This sample yields about 180,000 clones, of which about 81% are seen a single time; 12% belongs to the top ten. Material for sequencing was peripheral blood. The receptor comes from a woman aged 80 or over with COVID-19, enrolled during active disease.

CDR3 coding DNA: TGTGCCAGCAGCTCCGGGCGGGGAGATACGCAGTATTTT. Translation: CASSSGRGDTQYF. The chain has TRBV7-9 and TRBJ2-3, with TRBD2 as a possible D gene (6 bases). CDR1 SEHNR and CDR2 FQNEAQ come from the germline V gene (reference sequence). V gave up 4 bases and J gave up 5 bases, with 10 bases separating them. The CDR3 contains 13 residues.